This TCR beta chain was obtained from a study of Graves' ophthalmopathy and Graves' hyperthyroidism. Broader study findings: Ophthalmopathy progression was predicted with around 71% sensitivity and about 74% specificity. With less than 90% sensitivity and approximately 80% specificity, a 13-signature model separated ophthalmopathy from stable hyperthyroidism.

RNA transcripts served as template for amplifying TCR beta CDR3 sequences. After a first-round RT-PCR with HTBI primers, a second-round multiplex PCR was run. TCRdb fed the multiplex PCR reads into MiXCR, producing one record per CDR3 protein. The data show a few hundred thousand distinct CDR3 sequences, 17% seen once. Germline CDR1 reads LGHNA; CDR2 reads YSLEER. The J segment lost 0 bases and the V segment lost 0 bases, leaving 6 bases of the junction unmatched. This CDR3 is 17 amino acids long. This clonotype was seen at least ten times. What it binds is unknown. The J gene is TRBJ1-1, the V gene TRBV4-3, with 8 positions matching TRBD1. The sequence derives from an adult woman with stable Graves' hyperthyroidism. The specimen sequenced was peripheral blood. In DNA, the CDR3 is TGCGCCAGCAGCCAAGAGCCGACAGGGGCCATGAACACTGAAGCTTTCTTT. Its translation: CASSQEPTGAMNTEAFF.